Each of the 22 T cell receptor beta chains below was sequenced from the same sample in a study of blood T cell repertoires in COVID-19. Assay: immunoSEQ multiplex PCR; the TCRdb copy retains only in-frame clones and omits some. There are over 150,000 clones in the sample; approximately 80% occur only once, and roughly 2.9% lies in the top ten. Material: peripheral blood. These receptors were collected from a woman in her sixties with acute or convalescent COVID-19.

This chain uses TRBV5-6 with TRBJ1-3, with unresolved D. V dropped 4 bases and J dropped 2 bases, with 19 bases sitting between them. The germline CDR1 and CDR2 sequences are SGHDT and YYEEEE. The CDR3 spans 17 residues. This CDR3 is CASSQRLTGGTGNTIYF. The CDR3 DNA follows: TGTGCCAGCAGCCAAAGACTGACGGGTGGTACTGGAAACACCATATATTTT.

The chain employs TRBV6-5 and TRBJ1-4; perhaps TRBD1 as D (5 bases). CDR3 length: 13 amino acids. V lost 4 bases and J lost 6, with 9 bases in between. Germline V CDR1 and CDR2: MNHEY, SVGAGI. In nucleotides, the CDR3 is TGTGCCAGCAGTTGGGGCGTAGATGAAAAACTGTTTTTT. Amino acids: CASSWGVDEKLFF.

The rearrangement links TRBV3-1 (or the pseudogene TRBV3-2) to TRBJ1-1; no clear D gene. V lost 2 bases and J 6 bases, leaving 13 bases between the germline ends. CDR3 length: 14 residues. Germline CDR1 and CDR2: LGHDT and YNNKEL (reference sequence). CDR3 nucleotides: TGTGCCAGCAGCCAACTAGGAGCGGGTCCTGAAGCTTTCTTT. It translates to CASSQLGAGPEAFF.

This chain joins TRBV19 and TRBJ1-5, with no clear D. Trimming pared 8 bases from V and 6 bases from J, leaving 11 bases between. This CDR3 region has 12 residues. Per germline, CDR1 LNHDA and CDR2 SQIVND (reference sequence). The CDR3 DNA sequence: TGTGCCAGTGCGGTCCGGCCTCAGCCCCAGCATTTT. Translated: CASAVRPQPQHF.

The rearrangement links TRBV4-1 to TRBJ2-3; TRBD1 might be the D (7 bases). The CDR3 spans 17 residues. Per germline, CDR1 MGHRA and CDR2 YSYEKL. Trimming left V 1 base short and J 0 bases short, with 14 bases between. The CDR3 bases are TGCGCCAGCAGCCAAGGTCCACAGGGGACTAGCACAGATACGCAGTATTTT. Its translation is CASSQGPQGTSTDTQYF.

The chain carries TRBV19 and TRBJ1-1, with 7 bases identical to TRBD1. This CDR3 contains 13 residues. Germline V gene lookup returns CDR1 LNHDA and CDR2 SQIVND (reference sequence). Trimming took 5 bases from V and 5 from J; bases not matched to a gene: 5. CDR3 in amino acids: CASSSQGWTEAFF. CDR3 sequence (DNA): TGTGCCAGTAGTTCACAGGGGTGGACTGAAGCTTTCTTT.

The chain recombines TRBV7-6 with TRBJ1-5, with D unresolved. V was pared by 0 bases and J by 5 bases, with 14 bases between. The CDR3 length is 16 residues. Germline CDR1 and CDR2: SGHVS and FNYEAQ. The CDR3 is CASSLAGGRIDQPQHF. CDR3 DNA sequence: TGTGCCAGCAGCTTAGCGGGAGGGCGCATAGATCAGCCCCAGCATTTT.

This clone was detected only once. V is TRBV3-1 (or the pseudogene TRBV3-2) and J is TRBJ2-5; 9 bases align to TRBD2. After removal of 2 bases from V and 2 bases from J, the junction contained 6 bases not matched to a gene. The CDR3 is 16 amino acids. Germline CDR1 reads LGHDT; CDR2 reads YNNKEL (reference sequence). The CDR3 nucleotides are TGTGCCAGCAGCCAATCCGGGACTAGCTTACAAGAGACCCAGTACTTC. Its protein is CASSQSGTSLQETQYF.

The chain links TRBV19 to TRBJ2-7; a possible D gene is TRBD1 (5 bases). The V gene's germline CDR1 is LNHDA and CDR2 SQIVND (reference sequence). V shed 5 bases and J shed 1 base, with 9 bases lying between them. This CDR3 comprises 13 residues. Here the CDR3 DNA reads TGTGCCAGTAGTCCCCCAGGGTCCTACGAGCAGTACTTC. This gives the protein CASSPPGSYEQYF.

The chain employs TRBV6-5 and TRBJ2-5, with D possibly being TRBD1 (6 bases). This CDR3 contains 13 residues. Trimming pared 5 bases from V and 4 bases from J, leaving 11 bases between. Germline V gene data show CDR1 as MNHEY and CDR2 as SVGAGI. CDR3 protein: CASSPGHPETQYF. DNA for the CDR3: TGTGCCAGCAGTCCGGGACACCCAGAGACCCAGTACTTC.

CDR3 DNA: TGTGCCAGCAGCTCGAGACCGGGACAGGGACACGAGCAGTACTTC. Its translation is CASSSRPGQGHEQYF. V is TRBV7-2 and J is TRBJ2-7, with 9 bases matching TRBD1. Germline V lookup: CDR1 SGHTA, CDR2 FQGNSA. The length of the CDR3 is 15 residues. Trimming cost V 4 bases and J 5 bases; bases outside gene matches: 9.

V and J are TRBV28 and TRBJ1-5; D unclear. The germline V gene encodes CDR1 MDHEN and CDR2 SYDVKM. This CDR3 has 12 amino acids. The germline V and J ends were trimmed by 5 bases and 6 bases, with 8 bases remaining between them. The CDR3 spells CASSHGSQPQHF. As DNA, the CDR3 is TGTGCCAGCAGTCACGGTAGTCAGCCCCAGCATTTT.

The chain employs TRBV30 and TRBJ1-5, with D uncertain. CDR1 and CDR2 (germline): GTSNPN, SVGIG (reference sequence). The germline V and J ends were trimmed by 2 bases and 1 base, with 12 bases remaining between them. This CDR3 is built from 15 residues. Written as DNA, the CDR3 is TGTGCCTGGAGTAGATCAGGATTGAGCAATCAGCCCCAGCATTTT. Protein product: CAWSRSGLSNQPQHF.

The chain links TRBV27 to TRBJ1-3; no firm D call. This CDR3 has 17 residues. Trimming took off 6 bases at V and 1 base at J, with 19 bases between the two ends. The germline gives CDR1 MNHEY, CDR2 SMNVEV (reference sequence). CDR3 region: CASSRAAAPRSGNTIYF. CDR3 in DNA: TGTGCCAGCAGCCGAGCCGCCGCGCCACGTTCTGGAAACACCATATATTTT.

This clone has just a few counts. V usage is TRBV5-1 and J usage is TRBJ1-5; the D is unclear. The germline gives CDR1 SGHRS, CDR2 YFSETQ. The CDR3 is made up of 14 amino acids. V lost 0 bases and J 2 bases, leaving 6 bases between the germline ends. The CDR3 sequence is CASSLDGGNQPQHF. In DNA form, the CDR3 reads TGCGCCAGCAGCTTGGACGGTGGCAATCAGCCCCAGCATTTT.

This chain joins TRBV5-6 and TRBJ2-5; tentative D call: TRBD2 (5 bases). Trimming left V 4 bases short and J 3 bases short, with 13 bases between. The CDR3 length is 14 residues. Germline CDR1 is SGHDT and CDR2 is YYEEEE. Here the CDR3 DNA reads TGTGCCAGCAGCCCTGGACTTAATAAAGAGACCCAGTACTTC. Residues: CASSPGLNKETQYF.

This clone has a single count. For the CDR3, the DNA is TGCGCCAGCACGGTAGACACCGGGGAGCTGTTTTTT. Its protein product is CASTVDTGELFF. This chain uses TRBV5-1 with TRBJ2-2; D is ambiguous. The germline CDR1 and CDR2 sequences are SGHRS and YFSETQ. The CDR3 loop spans 12 amino acids. The ends were cut back, 6 bases at V and 3 bases at J, with 6 bases in the middle.

Concerning this clone: Distinct nucleotide sequences in the sample also encode this CDR3. The CDR3 here is CASSRDRANEKLFF. The CDR3 coding sequence is TGTGCCAGCAGCCGGGACAGGGCAAATGAAAAACTGTTTTTT. The chain couples TRBV6-5 to TRBJ1-4; 9 bases map to TRBD1. V lost 6 bases and J lost 5; bases outside the gene matches: 4. Germline CDR1 MNHEY, CDR2 SVGAGI. CDR3 length: 14 amino acids.

As DNA, the CDR3 is TGTGCCACCAGTGAGAGAGGGGATACGCAGTATTTT. Translating gives CATSERGDTQYF. The genes are TRBV24-1 and TRBJ2-3; D might be TRBD2 (5 bases). The CDR3 covers 12 residues. Germline V gene lookup returns CDR1 KGHDR and CDR2 SFDVKD. The germline V and J ends were trimmed by 4 bases and 6 bases, with 7 bases remaining between them.

In regard to this clone: This sample also contains other DNA sequences that code for the same CDR3. CDR3 DNA sequence: TGTGCCAGCAGCCCGGGACTAGCGGGTCCTTACACCGGGGAGCTGTTTTTT. This gives the protein CASSPGLAGPYTGELFF. This chain joins TRBV7-2 and TRBJ2-2; TRBD2 matches 12 bases. The V gene end was trimmed by 5 bases and the J gene end by 3 bases; junction bases not matched to a gene: 7. This CDR3 comprises 17 residues. Germline V gene sequence: CDR1 SGHTA, CDR2 FQGNSA.

The chain combines TRBV10-3 with TRBJ2-7, with a tentative D call TRBD2 (5 bases). The ends were cut back, 4 bases at V and 3 bases at J, with 13 bases in the middle. Germline loops: CDR1 ENHRY, CDR2 SYGVKD. CDR3 length: 14 residues. CDR3 nucleotides: TGTGCCATCAGTGTTTTAGGTGCGGGCTACGAGCAGTACTTC. It specifies CAISVLGAGYEQYF.

The rearrangement uses TRBV6-2 or TRBV6-3 and TRBJ2-1; 12 nucleotides align to TRBD2. V dropped 4 bases and J dropped 6; count of bases not matched to a gene: 4. The germline gives CDR1 MNHEY, CDR2 SVGEGT. The CDR3 totals 15 residues. DNA of the CDR3: TGTGCCAGCAGTTCCTGGACTAGCGGGGTCAATGAGCAGTTCTTC. It translates to CASSSWTSGVNEQFF.